Listed below are T cell receptor beta chains from one sample, sequenced in a study of blood T cells in healthy people across ages. TCRdb analysed the 5' RACE reads with MiXCR anew, one entry per CDR3 protein. The sample records roughly 1.5 million distinct CDR3 sequences, approximately 39% being singletons. Sequenced material: blood. These receptors all stem from a woman under 30 in good health. Each CDR3 is given with its conserved first and last residue. Each record gives: J gene, D gene, V gene, CDR3 protein. The D gene is left open where the match is weak.

TRBJ2-3,NA,TRBV7-9,CASSLMTDTQYF
TRBJ2-5,NA,TRBV27,CASSFLGIQETQYF
TRBJ2-1,NA,TRBV27,CASSSRRTYNEQFF
TRBJ2-1,TRBD2,TRBV29-1,CSARGLAGDASGNEQFF
TRBJ1-2,NA,TRBV12-3/TRBV12-4,CASSLSHIRGLVRDGYTF
TRBJ1-2,TRBD1,TRBV6-5,CASSYSGRGLWDYGYTF
TRBJ2-1,NA,TRBV30,CAWRAGGRQFF
TRBJ2-3,TRBD1,TRBV7-2,CASSLRGDRVWSTDTQYF
TRBJ1-2,NA,TRBV7-9,CASSPRDGSSGYTF
TRBJ1-2,TRBD1,TRBV11-2,CASSSSEGQGVFYGYTF
TRBJ2-3,TRBD2,TRBV12-3/TRBV12-4,CASSLKGVAGGSTDTQYF
TRBJ1-1,NA,TRBV7-2,CASSAYLELNTEAFF
TRBJ2-3,TRBD2,TRBV13,CASSLGAGGAGDTQYF
TRBJ2-7,NA,TRBV7-2,CASSFDRLSYEQYF
TRBJ2-1,NA,TRBV18,CASSHDLSQEQFF
TRBJ2-5,NA,TRBV11-2,CASSLEGGARTQYF
TRBJ2-1,NA,TRBV29-1,CSVEDGGHQTYNEQFF
TRBJ2-7,NA,TRBV5-5,CASRPTGQAFYEQYF
TRBJ1-1,TRBD1,TRBV2,CASRQQGFAEAFF
TRBJ2-1,TRBD1,TRBV20-1,CSATDRGVYNEQFF
TRBJ1-1,NA,TRBV4-3,CASSQGTSSTEAFF
TRBJ1-2,NA,TRBV7-9,CASSLQDSYGYTF
TRBJ1-2,NA,TRBV7-9,CATDVKQWGYTF
TRBJ2-3,NA,TRBV6-5,CASRHDGGHTDTQYF
TRBJ1-5,TRBD1,TRBV20-1,CSAAPANRGEQPQHF
TRBJ2-3,NA,TRBV20-1,CSAGGQVTDTQYF
TRBJ1-2,NA,TRBV6-1,CASSEVRQAYGYTF
NA,TRBD2,TRBV15,CATSRSGTSYNEQYF
TRBJ1-1,TRBD1,TRBV24-1,CATGKDRGTEAFF
TRBJ2-1,NA,TRBV28,CASSSTGKVSSYNEQFF
TRBJ2-1,TRBD1,TRBV6-6,CASSKGQGPSSYNEQFF
TRBJ1-5,NA,TRBV5-1,CASSNTTGSGNQPQHF
TRBJ2-7,NA,TRBV5-6,CASSLLLTPYEQYF
TRBJ2-1,TRBD1,TRBV6-2/TRBV6-3,CASSRDSYNGQFF
TRBJ1-2,NA,TRBV27,CASSATRGSYGYTF
TRBJ1-5,NA,TRBV20-1,CSASRDGYQPQHF